This is a list of T cell receptor beta chains from one sample in a study of T cells after yellow fever vaccination. TCRdb ran MiXCR on the 5' RACE reads and lists one entry per CDR3 protein. The repertoire holds some 340,000 distinct CDR3 sequences, with roughly 4.3% as singletons. This sample comprised PBMCs, obtained 5 days after the yellow fever booster vaccination. The receptors derive from a man between 18 and 35 years old who received the YFV17D yellow fever vaccine. Each CDR3 is given with its conserved first and last residue. D genes are given only for firm matches. Where a row states a size, it is once, few, many or the class of an expanded clone; other rows omit it.

D gene: .; V gene: TRBV7-9; J gene: TRBJ1-3; clone size: many; CDR3 DNA: TGTGCCAGCAGCCCCCTTCGGCGGAGGGGAAACACCATATATTTT; CDR3 protein: CASSPLRRRGNTIYF
D gene: .; V gene: TRBV20-1; J gene: TRBJ2-7; clone size: few; CDR3 DNA: TGCAGTGCGAGGGACGGGGACTACGAGCAGTACTTC; CDR3 protein: CSARDGDYEQYF
D gene: .; V gene: TRBV18; J gene: TRBJ2-7; clone size: .; CDR3 DNA: TGTGCCAGCTCCTCGACCCCGGGACATATCTACGAGCAGTACTTC; CDR3 protein: CASSSTPGHIYEQYF
D gene: .; V gene: TRBV24-1; J gene: TRBJ2-3; clone size: few; CDR3 DNA: TGTGCCACCAGTGATTTCAGGCGGGGAGCGGGCACAGATACGCAGTATTTT; CDR3 protein: CATSDFRRGAGTDTQYF
D gene: .; V gene: TRBV3-1; J gene: TRBJ1-4; clone size: .; CDR3 DNA: TGTGCCAGCAGCCAAGATGAAAAACTGTTTTTT; CDR3 protein: CASSQDEKLFF
D gene: TRBD1; V gene: TRBV20-1; J gene: TRBJ2-6; clone size: many; CDR3 DNA: TGCAGTGCTACCGGGACAGGGATATCTGGGGCCAACGTCCTGACTTTC; CDR3 protein: CSATGTGISGANVLTF
D gene: .; V gene: TRBV5-6; J gene: TRBJ1-2; clone size: .; CDR3 DNA: TGTGCCAGCAGGACTCTCCGGGGGGGATATGGCTACACCTTC; CDR3 protein: CASRTLRGGYGYTF
D gene: TRBD1; V gene: TRBV4-3; J gene: TRBJ1-4; clone size: few; CDR3 DNA: TGCGCCAGCAGCCAAGCTCAGGGGGCGGCTAATGAAAAACTGTTTTTT; CDR3 protein: CASSQAQGAANEKLFF
D gene: .; V gene: TRBV27; J gene: TRBJ1-2; clone size: few; CDR3 DNA: TGTGCCAGCAGGAGAGTCTTAGGGGGTTATGGCTACACCTTC; CDR3 protein: CASRRVLGGYGYTF
D gene: .; V gene: TRBV11-2; J gene: TRBJ2-7; clone size: .; CDR3 DNA: TGTGCCAGCAGCTTAGGGGACACCGCCTTCGGAGAGCAGTACTTC; CDR3 protein: CASSLGDTAFGEQYF
D gene: .; V gene: TRBV7-6; J gene: TRBJ2-5; clone size: many; CDR3 DNA: TGTGCCAGCAGCTTTCCTATTGAAAGGGAGACCCAGTACTTC; CDR3 protein: CASSFPIERETQYF
D gene: .; V gene: TRBV5-1; J gene: TRBJ2-6; clone size: many; CDR3 DNA: TGCGCCAGCCGCGCGGGGAACTCTGGGGCCAACGTCCTGACTTTC; CDR3 protein: CASRAGNSGANVLTF
D gene: .; V gene: TRBV29-1; J gene: TRBJ1-1; clone size: few; CDR3 DNA: TGCAGCGTCGTATTCAGGGTAGACTACACTGAAGCTTTCTTT; CDR3 protein: CSVVFRVDYTEAFF
D gene: .; V gene: TRBV4-1; J gene: TRBJ2-5; clone size: many; CDR3 DNA: TGCGCCAGCAGCCAAAAGGGGGGGCCTCTTCAGACCCAGTACTTC; CDR3 protein: CASSQKGGPLQTQYF
D gene: TRBD2; V gene: TRBV7-2; J gene: TRBJ2-3; clone size: few; CDR3 DNA: TGTGCCAGCAGCTCCGAGCGGGGGGGCCGAGATACGCAGTATTTT; CDR3 protein: CASSSERGGRDTQYF
D gene: TRBD1; V gene: TRBV12-3/TRBV12-4; J gene: TRBJ1-5; clone size: few; CDR3 DNA: TGTGCCAGCAGCTCGACAGGGGGCTTTCAGCCCCAGCATTTT; CDR3 protein: CASSSTGGFQPQHF
D gene: TRBD2; V gene: TRBV20-1; J gene: TRBJ2-1; clone size: few; CDR3 DNA: TGCAGTGCTAGATTATTAGCGGGGGCTTTAGAGCAGTTCTTC; CDR3 protein: CSARLLAGALEQFF
D gene: .; V gene: TRBV20-1; J gene: TRBJ2-1; clone size: few; CDR3 DNA: TGCAGTGCTAGAAAGGTTTTGGGGGATGAGCAGTTCTTC; CDR3 protein: CSARKVLGDEQFF
D gene: .; V gene: TRBV7-2; J gene: TRBJ2-7; clone size: many; CDR3 DNA: TGTGCCAGCAGCTCACCGGGGCGTTACGAGCAGTACTTC; CDR3 protein: CASSSPGRYEQYF
D gene: TRBD1; V gene: TRBV29-1; J gene: TRBJ2-2; clone size: few; CDR3 DNA: TGCAGCGTTGAAGATTTGGCCCGGGACAGTAACACCGGGGAGCTGTTTTTT; CDR3 protein: CSVEDLARDSNTGELFF
D gene: TRBD2; V gene: TRBV11-2; J gene: TRBJ2-3; clone size: few; CDR3 DNA: TGTGCCAGCAGCCCTCGGGTAGCGGGACTACTCAGCACAGATACGCAGTATTTT; CDR3 protein: CASSPRVAGLLSTDTQYF
D gene: TRBD1; V gene: TRBV7-9; J gene: TRBJ1-6; clone size: .; CDR3 DNA: TGTGCCAGCAGGTTGGGACAGTCACCCCTCCACTTT; CDR3 protein: CASRLGQSPLHF
D gene: .; V gene: TRBV7-2; J gene: TRBJ1-1; clone size: few; CDR3 DNA: TGTGCCAGCAGCTTCTTGGCGGGGACTGAAGCTTTCTTT; CDR3 protein: CASSFLAGTEAFF
D gene: .; V gene: TRBV27; J gene: TRBJ2-6; clone size: many; CDR3 DNA: TGTGCCAGCAGTTTTTTAGGGGAACTAACTGGGGCCAACGTCCTGACTTTC; CDR3 protein: CASSFLGELTGANVLTF
D gene: .; V gene: TRBV4-3; J gene: TRBJ2-1; clone size: few; CDR3 DNA: TGCGCCAGCAGCCAAGAGGTTGCGGGGATCGTGAACAATGAGCAGTTCTTC; CDR3 protein: CASSQEVAGIVNNEQFF
D gene: TRBD2; V gene: TRBV6-1; J gene: TRBJ2-2; clone size: many; CDR3 DNA: TGTGCCAGCAGTGCATTTAGCGGGGGGGCCCTTGGCACCGGGGAGCTGTTTTTT; CDR3 protein: CASSAFSGGALGTGELFF
D gene: .; V gene: TRBV9; J gene: TRBJ2-7; clone size: few; CDR3 DNA: TGTGCCAGCAGCGCAACGGGACTCTCCTCCTACGAGCAGTACTTC; CDR3 protein: CASSATGLSSYEQYF
D gene: .; V gene: TRBV9; J gene: TRBJ2-5; clone size: few; CDR3 DNA: TGTGCCAGCAGCGTAGTTGGAGGGCTGGAGACCCAGTACTTC; CDR3 protein: CASSVVGGLETQYF
D gene: .; V gene: TRBV4-3; J gene: TRBJ1-2; clone size: few; CDR3 DNA: TGCGCCAGCAGCCAAGATTTCATGGCAGGGGTTAGGTATGGCTACACCTTC; CDR3 protein: CASSQDFMAGVRYGYTF
D gene: .; V gene: TRBV9; J gene: TRBJ2-3; clone size: .; CDR3 DNA: TGTGCCAGCAGCCCCAGCTCGGGTACCACAGATCCGCAGTATTTT; CDR3 protein: CASSPSSGTTDPQYF
D gene: TRBD1; V gene: TRBV25-1; J gene: TRBJ1-5; clone size: .; CDR3 DNA: TGTGCCAGCAGTTCGGGACAGGGTGTTCAGCCCCAGCATTTT; CDR3 protein: CASSSGQGVQPQHF
D gene: TRBD1; V gene: TRBV6-2/TRBV6-3; J gene: TRBJ2-7; clone size: few; CDR3 DNA: TGTGCCAGCAGAACCAACCGGGACAGGGACTACGAGCAGTACTTC; CDR3 protein: CASRTNRDRDYEQYF
D gene: .; V gene: TRBV15; J gene: TRBJ2-1; clone size: .; CDR3 DNA: TGTGCCACCAGCAGAGAGGAGGGGGGCAATGAGCAGTTCTTC; CDR3 protein: CATSREEGGNEQFF
D gene: .; V gene: TRBV12-3/TRBV12-4; J gene: TRBJ1-6; clone size: .; CDR3 DNA: TGTGCCAGCAGGGGGGACGGAGTTTCACCCCTCCACTTT; CDR3 protein: CASRGDGVSPLHF
D gene: .; V gene: TRBV11-2; J gene: TRBJ2-1; clone size: many; CDR3 DNA: TGTGCCAGCAGCTCCCCGATGGGCAGGTACAATGAGCAGTTCTTC; CDR3 protein: CASSSPMGRYNEQFF
D gene: .; V gene: TRBV29-1; J gene: TRBJ1-2; clone size: few; CDR3 DNA: TGCAGCGTTATCTCAGGCGGGGATATCGGCTACACCTTC; CDR3 protein: CSVISGGDIGYTF
D gene: .; V gene: TRBV10-3; J gene: TRBJ1-1; clone size: few; CDR3 DNA: TGTGCCACCCTATTTGGGGGGGACACTGAAGCTTTCTTT; CDR3 protein: CATLFGGDTEAFF
D gene: TRBD1; V gene: TRBV7-2; J gene: TRBJ2-7; clone size: .; CDR3 DNA: TGTGCCAGCAGCCCCGACAGGGGGCGAAACGAGCAGTACTTC; CDR3 protein: CASSPDRGRNEQYF
D gene: TRBD1; V gene: TRBV9; J gene: TRBJ1-1; clone size: few; CDR3 DNA: TGTGCCAGCAGCCCTTGGGACAGAGAAGCTTTCTTT; CDR3 protein: CASSPWDREAFF
D gene: .; V gene: TRBV7-9; J gene: TRBJ1-1; clone size: .; CDR3 DNA: TGTGCCAGCAGGCACGGGGGAGGCACTGAAGCTTTCTTT; CDR3 protein: CASRHGGGTEAFF